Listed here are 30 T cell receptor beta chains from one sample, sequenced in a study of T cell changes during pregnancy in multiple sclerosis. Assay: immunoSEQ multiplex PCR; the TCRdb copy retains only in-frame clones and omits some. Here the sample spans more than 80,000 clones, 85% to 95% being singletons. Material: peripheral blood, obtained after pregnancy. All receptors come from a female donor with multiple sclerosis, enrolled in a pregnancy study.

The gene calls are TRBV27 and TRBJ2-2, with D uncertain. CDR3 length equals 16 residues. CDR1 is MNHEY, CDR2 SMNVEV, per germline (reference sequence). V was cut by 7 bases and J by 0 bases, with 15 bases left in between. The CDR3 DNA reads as TGTGCCAGCAAACTTTGGGCCATAACGAACACCGGGGAGCTGTTTTTT. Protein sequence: CASKLWAITNTGELFF.

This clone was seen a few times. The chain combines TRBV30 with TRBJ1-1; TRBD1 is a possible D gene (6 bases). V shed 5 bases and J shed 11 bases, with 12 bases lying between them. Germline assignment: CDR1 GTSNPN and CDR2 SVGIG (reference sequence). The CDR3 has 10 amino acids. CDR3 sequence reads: CAWGGAGAFF. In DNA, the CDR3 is TGTGCCTGGGGGGGGGCTGGGGCTTTCTTT.

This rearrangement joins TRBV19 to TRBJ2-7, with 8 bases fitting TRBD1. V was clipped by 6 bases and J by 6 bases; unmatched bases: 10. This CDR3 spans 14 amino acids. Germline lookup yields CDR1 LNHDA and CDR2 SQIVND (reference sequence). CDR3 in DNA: TGTGCCAGTAGGGACAGGGCGGGGCTTGGCGAGCAGTACTTC. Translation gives CASRDRAGLGEQYF.

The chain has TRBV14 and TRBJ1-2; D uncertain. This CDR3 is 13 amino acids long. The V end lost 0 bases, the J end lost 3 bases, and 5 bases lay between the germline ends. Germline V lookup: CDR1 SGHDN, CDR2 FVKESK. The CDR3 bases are TGTGCCAGCAGCCAAGACCAATACTATGGCTACACCTTC. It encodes CASSQDQYYGYTF. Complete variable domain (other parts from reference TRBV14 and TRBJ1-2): EAGVTQFPSHSVIEKGQTVTLRCDPISGHDNLYWYRRVMGKEIKFLLHFVKESKQDESGMPNNRFLAERTGGTYSTLKVQPAELEDSGVYFCASSQDQYYGYTFGSGTRLTVV.

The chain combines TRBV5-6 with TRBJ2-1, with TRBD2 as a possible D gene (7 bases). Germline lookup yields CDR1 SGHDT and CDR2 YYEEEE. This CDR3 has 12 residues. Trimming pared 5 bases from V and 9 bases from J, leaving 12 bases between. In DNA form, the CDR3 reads TGTGCCAGCAGTTCGAGGGGGGGTGAGCAGTTCTTC. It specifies CASSSRGGEQFF.

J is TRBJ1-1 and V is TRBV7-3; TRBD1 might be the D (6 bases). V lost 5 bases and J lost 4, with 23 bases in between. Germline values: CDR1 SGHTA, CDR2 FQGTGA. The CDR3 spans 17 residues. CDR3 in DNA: TGTGCCAGCAGCCCTGGGGTAGGGGGGGGTCTCGTCACTGAAGCTTTCTTT. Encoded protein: CASSPGVGGGLVTEAFF.

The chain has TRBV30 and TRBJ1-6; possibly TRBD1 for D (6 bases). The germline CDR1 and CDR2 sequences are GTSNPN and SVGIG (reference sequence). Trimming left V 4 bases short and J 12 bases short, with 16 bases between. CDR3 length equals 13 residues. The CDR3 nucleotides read TGTGCCTGGACTGGGGCAGGGGTTTTACCCCTCCACTTT. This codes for CAWTGAGVLPLHF.

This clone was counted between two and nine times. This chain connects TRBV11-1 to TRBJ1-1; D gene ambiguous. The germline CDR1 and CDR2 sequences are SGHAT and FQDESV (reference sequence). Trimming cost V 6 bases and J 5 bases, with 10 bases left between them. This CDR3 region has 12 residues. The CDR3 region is CASSLTATEAFF. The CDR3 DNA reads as TGTGCCAGCAGTCTAACAGCTACTGAAGCTTTCTTT.

The CDR3 reads CASSTGSPRRETQYF. CDR3 in DNA: TGCGCCAGCAGTACCGGGAGTCCCCGACGGGAGACCCAGTACTTC. This chain joins TRBV5-1 and TRBJ2-5; a possible D gene is TRBD2 (6 bases). The CDR3 extends over 15 amino acids. Deletions cut 5 bases from V and 5 bases from J, with 19 bases between. CDR1 is SGHRS, CDR2 YFSETQ, per germline.

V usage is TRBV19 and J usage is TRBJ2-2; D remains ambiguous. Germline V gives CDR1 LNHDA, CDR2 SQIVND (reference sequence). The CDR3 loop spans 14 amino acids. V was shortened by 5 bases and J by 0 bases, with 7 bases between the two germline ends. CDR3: CASSGSANTGELFF. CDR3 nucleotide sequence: TGTGCCAGTAGTGGCAGCGCGAACACCGGGGAGCTGTTTTTT.

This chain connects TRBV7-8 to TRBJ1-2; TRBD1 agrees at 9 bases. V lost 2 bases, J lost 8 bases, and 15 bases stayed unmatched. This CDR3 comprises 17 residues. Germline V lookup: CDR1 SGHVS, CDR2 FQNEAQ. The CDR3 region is CASSLSLTGTGTRGYTF. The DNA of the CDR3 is TGTGCCAGCAGCTTATCCCTCACCGGGACAGGGACAAGAGGCTACACCTTC.

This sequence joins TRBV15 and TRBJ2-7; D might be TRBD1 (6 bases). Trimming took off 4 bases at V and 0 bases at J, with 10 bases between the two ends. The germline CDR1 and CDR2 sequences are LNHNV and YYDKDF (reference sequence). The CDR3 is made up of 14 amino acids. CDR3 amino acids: CATSTGRGSYEQYF. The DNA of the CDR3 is TGTGCCACCAGCACTGGCAGGGGCTCCTACGAGCAGTACTTC. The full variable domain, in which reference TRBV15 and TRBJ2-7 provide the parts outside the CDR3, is DAMVIQNPRYQVTQFGKPVTLSCSQTLNHNVMYWYQQKSSQAPKLLFHYYDKDFNNEADTPDNFQSRRPNTSFCFLDIRSPGLGDTAMYLCATSTGRGSYEQYFGPGTRLTVT.

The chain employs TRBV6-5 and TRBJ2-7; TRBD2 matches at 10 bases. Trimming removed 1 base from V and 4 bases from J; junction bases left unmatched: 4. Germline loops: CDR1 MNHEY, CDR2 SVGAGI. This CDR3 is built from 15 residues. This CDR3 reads CASSYFLAGEYEQYF. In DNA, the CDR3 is TGTGCCAGCAGTTACTTCCTAGCGGGAGAATACGAGCAGTACTTC.

CDR3 nucleotides: TGTGCCAGCAGTTATTTTCAGCGAGACAATGAGCAGTTCTTC. Its translation: CASSYFQRDNEQFF. The rearrangement uses TRBV6-5 and TRBJ2-1; no firm D call. V was shortened by 3 bases and J by 5 bases, with 11 bases between the two germline ends. Germline V gives CDR1 MNHEY, CDR2 SVGAGI. CDR3 length: 14 residues.

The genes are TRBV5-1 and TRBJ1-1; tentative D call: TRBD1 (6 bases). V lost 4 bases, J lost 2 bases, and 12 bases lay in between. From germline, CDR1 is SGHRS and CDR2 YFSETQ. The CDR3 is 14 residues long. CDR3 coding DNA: TGCGCCAGCAGCATCTACAGGGAAAACACTGAAGCTTTCTTT. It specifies CASSIYRENTEAFF.

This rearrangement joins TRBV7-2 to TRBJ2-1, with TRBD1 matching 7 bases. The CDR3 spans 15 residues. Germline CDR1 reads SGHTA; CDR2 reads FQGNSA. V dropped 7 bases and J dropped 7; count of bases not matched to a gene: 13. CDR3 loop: CASTRPGGLNNEQFF. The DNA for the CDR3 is TGTGCCAGCACCCGGCCAGGGGGTCTAAATAATGAGCAGTTCTTC.

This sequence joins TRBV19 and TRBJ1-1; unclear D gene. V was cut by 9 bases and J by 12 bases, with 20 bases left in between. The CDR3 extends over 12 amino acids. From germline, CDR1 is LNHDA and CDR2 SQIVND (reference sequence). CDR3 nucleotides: TGTGCCAGCCAGAGGAGAGGCTCGGCCCCTTTCTTT. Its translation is CASQRRGSAPFF.

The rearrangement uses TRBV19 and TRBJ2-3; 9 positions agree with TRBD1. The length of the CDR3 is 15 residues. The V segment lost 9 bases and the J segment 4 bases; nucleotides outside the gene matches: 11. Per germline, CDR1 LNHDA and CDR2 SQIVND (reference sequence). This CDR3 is CASQVRDRASDTQYF. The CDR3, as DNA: TGTGCCAGCCAGGTACGGGACAGGGCCTCAGATACGCAGTATTTT.

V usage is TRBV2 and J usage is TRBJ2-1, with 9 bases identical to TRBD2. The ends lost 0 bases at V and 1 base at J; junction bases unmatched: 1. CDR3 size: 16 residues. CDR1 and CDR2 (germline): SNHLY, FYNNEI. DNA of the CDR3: TGTGCCAGCAGTGAAGCGCTAGCGGGATCCTACAATGAGCAGTTCTTC. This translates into CASSEALAGSYNEQFF.

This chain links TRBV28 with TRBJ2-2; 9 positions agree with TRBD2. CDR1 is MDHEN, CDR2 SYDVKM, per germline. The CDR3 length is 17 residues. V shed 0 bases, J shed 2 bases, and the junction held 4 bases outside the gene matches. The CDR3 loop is CASSLWLAGTNTGELFF. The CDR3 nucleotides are TGTGCCAGCAGTTTATGGCTAGCGGGAACAAACACCGGGGAGCTGTTTTTT. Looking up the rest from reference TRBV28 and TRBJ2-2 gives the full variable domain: DVKVTQSSRYLVKRTGEKVFLECVQDMDHENMFWYRQDPGLGLRLIYFSYDVKMKEKGDIPEGYSVSREKKERFSLILESASTNQTSMYLCASSLWLAGTNTGELFFGEGSRLTVL.

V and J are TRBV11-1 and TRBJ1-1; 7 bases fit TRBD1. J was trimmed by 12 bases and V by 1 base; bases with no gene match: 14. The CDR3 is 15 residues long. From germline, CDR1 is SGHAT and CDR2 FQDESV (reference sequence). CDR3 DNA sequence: TGTGCCAGCAGCTTAGAGCGAGGGGGCGCCGGGGCGCCTTTCTTT. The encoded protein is CASSLERGGAGAPFF.

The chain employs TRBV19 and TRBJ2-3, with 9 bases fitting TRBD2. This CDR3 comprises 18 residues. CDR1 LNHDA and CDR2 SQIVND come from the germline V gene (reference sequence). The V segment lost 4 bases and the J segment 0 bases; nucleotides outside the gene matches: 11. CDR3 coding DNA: TGTGCCAGTAGTACCCGACTAGCGGATATCTCTAGCACAGATACGCAGTATTTT. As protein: CASSTRLADISSTDTQYF.

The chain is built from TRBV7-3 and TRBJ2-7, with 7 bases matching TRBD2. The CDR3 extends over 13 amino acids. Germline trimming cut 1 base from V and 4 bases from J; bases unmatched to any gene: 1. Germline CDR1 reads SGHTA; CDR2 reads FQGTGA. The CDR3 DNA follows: TGTGCCAGCAGCTTAAGTAGCGGGTACGAGCAGTACTTC. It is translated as CASSLSSGYEQYF. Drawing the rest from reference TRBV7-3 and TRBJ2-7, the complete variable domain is GAGVSQTPSNKVTEKGKYVELRCDPISGHTALYWYRQSLGQGPEFLIYFQGTGAADDSGLPNDRFFAVRPEGSVSTLKIQRTERGDSAVYLCASSLSSGYEQYFGPGTRLTVT.

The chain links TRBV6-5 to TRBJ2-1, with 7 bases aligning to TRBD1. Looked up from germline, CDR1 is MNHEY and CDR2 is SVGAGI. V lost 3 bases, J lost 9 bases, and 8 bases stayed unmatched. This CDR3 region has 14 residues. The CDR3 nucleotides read TGTGCCAGCAGTTATAGGGGGCAGTCTGGTGAGCAGTTCTTC. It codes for CASSYRGQSGEQFF.

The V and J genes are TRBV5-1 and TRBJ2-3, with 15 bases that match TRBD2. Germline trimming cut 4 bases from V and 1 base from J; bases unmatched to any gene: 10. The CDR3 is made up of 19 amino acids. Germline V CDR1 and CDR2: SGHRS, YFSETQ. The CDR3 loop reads CASSPGLAGGRVGTDTQYF. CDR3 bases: TGCGCCAGCAGCCCCGGACTAGCGGGGGGGCGGGTGGGCACAGATACGCAGTATTTT.

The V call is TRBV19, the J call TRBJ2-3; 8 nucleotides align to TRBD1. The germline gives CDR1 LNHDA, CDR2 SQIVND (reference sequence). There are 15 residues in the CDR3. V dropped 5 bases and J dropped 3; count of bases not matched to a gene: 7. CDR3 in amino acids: CASSLPGTGTDTQYF. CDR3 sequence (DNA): TGTGCCAGTAGTCTCCCCGGGACAGGAACAGATACGCAGTATTTT.

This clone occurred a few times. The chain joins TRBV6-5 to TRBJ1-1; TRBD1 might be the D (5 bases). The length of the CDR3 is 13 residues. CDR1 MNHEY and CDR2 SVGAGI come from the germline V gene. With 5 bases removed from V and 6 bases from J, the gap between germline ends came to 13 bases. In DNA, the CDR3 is TGTGCCAGCAGTGCGACAGAAAGTCCTGAAGCTTTCTTT. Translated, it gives CASSATESPEAFF.

CDR3 protein: CASSPSLGNEKLFF. The CDR3 nucleotides read TGTGCCAGCAGCCCTTCTCTAGGTAATGAAAAACTGTTTTTT. V and J are TRBV9 and TRBJ1-4, with D unclear. Germline CDR1 SGDLS, CDR2 YYNGEE. The CDR3 sequence is 14 residues long. V lost 4 bases to trimming and J lost 4 bases, with 11 bases between them.

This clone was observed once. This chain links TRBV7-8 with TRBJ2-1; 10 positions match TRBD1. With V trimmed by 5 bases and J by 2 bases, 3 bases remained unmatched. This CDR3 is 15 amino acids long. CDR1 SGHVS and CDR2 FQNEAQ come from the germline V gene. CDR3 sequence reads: CASSIGQGAYNEQFF. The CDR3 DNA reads TGTGCCAGCAGCATAGGACAGGGGGCCTACAATGAGCAGTTCTTC.

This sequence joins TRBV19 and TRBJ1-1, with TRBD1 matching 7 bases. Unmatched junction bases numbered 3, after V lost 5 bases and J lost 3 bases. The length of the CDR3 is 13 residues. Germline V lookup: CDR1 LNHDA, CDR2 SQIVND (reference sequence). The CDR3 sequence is CASSLTGYTEAFF. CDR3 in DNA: TGTGCCAGTAGTCTGACAGGGTACACTGAAGCTTTCTTT.